This TCR beta chain was captured in a study of PD-1 blockade in classical Hodgkin lymphoma. Each patient experienced a relapse that followed autologous stem cell transplantation, and brentuximab vedotin exposure varied. Each best response was a complete response, a partial response or progressive disease. The table came from immunoSEQ multiplex PCR; TCRdb's copy has only in-frame clones and leaves some out. The sample records roughly 140,000 clones, nearly 80% being singletons. Study results and limitations: Diversity similar to that of newly diagnosed patients was seen at baseline in complete responders. What drove the repertoire differences, possibly disease activity or prior therapy, has not been defined. Newly diagnosed patients were reported to start with lower TCR diversity than healthy donors.

Notes on this clone: Its antigen is still unknown.

The CDR3 contains 14 residues. The germline V gene has CDR1 MDHEN and CDR2 SYDVKM. Losses at the gene ends were 10 bases for V and 0 bases for J; bases not matched to a gene: 6. The sample in question was peripheral blood mononuclear cells (PBMCs), obtained before the second cycle of nivolumab. The rearrangement uses TRBV28 and TRBJ2-7, with TRBD1 matching 10 bases. The clonotype originates from a human donor with classical Hodgkin lymphoma. DNA for the CDR3: TGTGCCACCGGGGGACAGGGGTTCTCCTACGAGCAGTACTTC. Protein product: CATGGQGFSYEQYF. Based on the CDR3 plus reference TRBV28 and TRBJ2-7, the full variable domain is DVKVTQSSRYLVKRTGEKVFLECVQDMDHENMFWYRQDPGLGLRLIYFSYDVKMKEKGDIPEGYSVSREKKERFSLILESASTNQTSMYLCATGGQGFSYEQYFGPGTRLTVT.